The clone carrying this T cell receptor beta chain was counted many times. The antigen is not known. This entry comes from a study of metastatic and nonmetastatic thyroid tumors. About the research overall: Repertoires from blood and tumor or nodule tissue of malignant and benign thyroid patients were compared.

Authors' analysis steps: Built for papillary thyroid cancer, a distant-metastasis classifier drew on CDR3 differences across clinicopathological groups. TCRdb re-analyzed the PCR reads through MiXCR. TCRdb's processing, not the authors' own work, is the source of the V and J calls. The sample has about 93,000 clones; about 12% are singletons. Trimming pared 3 bases from V and 7 bases from J, leaving 9 bases between. This CDR3 has 12 amino acids. The germline V gene encodes CDR1 ENHRY and CDR2 SYGVKD. The study's findings and limits: Relative to benign nodules, malignant thyroid tumors were reportedly characterized by significantly elevated TCR beta diversity in blood and tumor.

All patients were untreated before thyroid surgery. The sample was blood. The source is a female donor with papillary thyroid cancer or a benign thyroid nodule (not recorded which). Some clones in this sample may be carry-over from other donors' samples. This chain uses TRBV10-3 with TRBJ1-2, with a weak D call TRBD1 (6 bases). CDR3 residues: CAISDGGLGYTF. The CDR3, as DNA: TGTGCCATCAGTGACGGGGGGCTTGGCTACACCTTC.